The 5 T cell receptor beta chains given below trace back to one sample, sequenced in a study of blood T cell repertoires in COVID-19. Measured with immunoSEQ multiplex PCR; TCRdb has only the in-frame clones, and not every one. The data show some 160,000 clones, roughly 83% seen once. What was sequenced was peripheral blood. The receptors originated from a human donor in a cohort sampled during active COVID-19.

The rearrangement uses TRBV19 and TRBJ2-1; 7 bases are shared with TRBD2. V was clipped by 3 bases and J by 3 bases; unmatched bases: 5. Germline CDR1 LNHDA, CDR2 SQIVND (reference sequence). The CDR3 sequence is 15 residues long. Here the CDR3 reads CASSIGGDYYNEQFF. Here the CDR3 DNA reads TGTGCCAGTAGTATTGGTGGGGACTACTACAATGAGCAGTTCTTC.

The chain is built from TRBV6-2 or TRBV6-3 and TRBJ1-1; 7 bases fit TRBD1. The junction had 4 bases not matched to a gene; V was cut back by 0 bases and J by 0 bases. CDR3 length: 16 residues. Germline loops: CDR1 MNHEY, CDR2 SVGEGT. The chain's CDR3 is CASSYSGQRMNTEAFF. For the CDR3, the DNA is TGTGCCAGCAGTTACTCGGGACAGAGAATGAACACTGAAGCTTTCTTT.

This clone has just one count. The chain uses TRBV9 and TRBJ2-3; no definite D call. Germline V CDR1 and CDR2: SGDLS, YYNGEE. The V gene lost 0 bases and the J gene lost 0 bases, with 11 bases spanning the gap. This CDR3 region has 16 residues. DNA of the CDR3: TGTGCCAGCAGCGTAGGAGTATTAGTTAGCACAGATACGCAGTATTTT. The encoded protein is CASSVGVLVSTDTQYF.

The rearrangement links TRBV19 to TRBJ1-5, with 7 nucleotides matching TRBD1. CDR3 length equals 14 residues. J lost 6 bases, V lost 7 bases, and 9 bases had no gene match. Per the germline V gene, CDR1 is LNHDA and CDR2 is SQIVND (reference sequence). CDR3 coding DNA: TGTGCCAGTACCGACACAGGGGACGGTCAGCCCCAGCATTTT. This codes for CASTDTGDGQPQHF.

This CDR3 reads CASSAAGGGYTF. The CDR3 DNA reads TGTGCCAGCAGCGCCGCGGGGGGAGGCTACACCTTC. The V gene is TRBV9, the J gene TRBJ1-2, with D tentatively TRBD1 (5 bases). V dropped 3 bases and J dropped 8 bases, with 11 bases sitting between them. The CDR3 runs to 12 residues. Germline V CDR1 and CDR2: SGDLS, YYNGEE. The full variable domain, completed using reference TRBV9 and TRBJ1-2, is DSGVTQTPKHLITATGQRVTLRCSPRSGDLSVYWYQQSLDQGLQFLIQYYNGEERAKGNILERFSAQQFPDLHSELNLSSLELGDSALYFCASSAAGGGYTFGSGTRLTVV.